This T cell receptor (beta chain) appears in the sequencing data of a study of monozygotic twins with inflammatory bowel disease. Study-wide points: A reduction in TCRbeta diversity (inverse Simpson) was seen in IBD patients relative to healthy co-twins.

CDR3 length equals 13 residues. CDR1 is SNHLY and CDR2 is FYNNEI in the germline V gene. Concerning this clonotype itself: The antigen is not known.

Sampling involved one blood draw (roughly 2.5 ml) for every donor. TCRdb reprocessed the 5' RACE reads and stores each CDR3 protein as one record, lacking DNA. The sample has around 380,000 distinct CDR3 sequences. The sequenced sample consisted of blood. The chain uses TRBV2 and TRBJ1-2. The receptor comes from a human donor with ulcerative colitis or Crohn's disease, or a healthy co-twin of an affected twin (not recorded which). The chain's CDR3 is CASSSSANYGYTF.